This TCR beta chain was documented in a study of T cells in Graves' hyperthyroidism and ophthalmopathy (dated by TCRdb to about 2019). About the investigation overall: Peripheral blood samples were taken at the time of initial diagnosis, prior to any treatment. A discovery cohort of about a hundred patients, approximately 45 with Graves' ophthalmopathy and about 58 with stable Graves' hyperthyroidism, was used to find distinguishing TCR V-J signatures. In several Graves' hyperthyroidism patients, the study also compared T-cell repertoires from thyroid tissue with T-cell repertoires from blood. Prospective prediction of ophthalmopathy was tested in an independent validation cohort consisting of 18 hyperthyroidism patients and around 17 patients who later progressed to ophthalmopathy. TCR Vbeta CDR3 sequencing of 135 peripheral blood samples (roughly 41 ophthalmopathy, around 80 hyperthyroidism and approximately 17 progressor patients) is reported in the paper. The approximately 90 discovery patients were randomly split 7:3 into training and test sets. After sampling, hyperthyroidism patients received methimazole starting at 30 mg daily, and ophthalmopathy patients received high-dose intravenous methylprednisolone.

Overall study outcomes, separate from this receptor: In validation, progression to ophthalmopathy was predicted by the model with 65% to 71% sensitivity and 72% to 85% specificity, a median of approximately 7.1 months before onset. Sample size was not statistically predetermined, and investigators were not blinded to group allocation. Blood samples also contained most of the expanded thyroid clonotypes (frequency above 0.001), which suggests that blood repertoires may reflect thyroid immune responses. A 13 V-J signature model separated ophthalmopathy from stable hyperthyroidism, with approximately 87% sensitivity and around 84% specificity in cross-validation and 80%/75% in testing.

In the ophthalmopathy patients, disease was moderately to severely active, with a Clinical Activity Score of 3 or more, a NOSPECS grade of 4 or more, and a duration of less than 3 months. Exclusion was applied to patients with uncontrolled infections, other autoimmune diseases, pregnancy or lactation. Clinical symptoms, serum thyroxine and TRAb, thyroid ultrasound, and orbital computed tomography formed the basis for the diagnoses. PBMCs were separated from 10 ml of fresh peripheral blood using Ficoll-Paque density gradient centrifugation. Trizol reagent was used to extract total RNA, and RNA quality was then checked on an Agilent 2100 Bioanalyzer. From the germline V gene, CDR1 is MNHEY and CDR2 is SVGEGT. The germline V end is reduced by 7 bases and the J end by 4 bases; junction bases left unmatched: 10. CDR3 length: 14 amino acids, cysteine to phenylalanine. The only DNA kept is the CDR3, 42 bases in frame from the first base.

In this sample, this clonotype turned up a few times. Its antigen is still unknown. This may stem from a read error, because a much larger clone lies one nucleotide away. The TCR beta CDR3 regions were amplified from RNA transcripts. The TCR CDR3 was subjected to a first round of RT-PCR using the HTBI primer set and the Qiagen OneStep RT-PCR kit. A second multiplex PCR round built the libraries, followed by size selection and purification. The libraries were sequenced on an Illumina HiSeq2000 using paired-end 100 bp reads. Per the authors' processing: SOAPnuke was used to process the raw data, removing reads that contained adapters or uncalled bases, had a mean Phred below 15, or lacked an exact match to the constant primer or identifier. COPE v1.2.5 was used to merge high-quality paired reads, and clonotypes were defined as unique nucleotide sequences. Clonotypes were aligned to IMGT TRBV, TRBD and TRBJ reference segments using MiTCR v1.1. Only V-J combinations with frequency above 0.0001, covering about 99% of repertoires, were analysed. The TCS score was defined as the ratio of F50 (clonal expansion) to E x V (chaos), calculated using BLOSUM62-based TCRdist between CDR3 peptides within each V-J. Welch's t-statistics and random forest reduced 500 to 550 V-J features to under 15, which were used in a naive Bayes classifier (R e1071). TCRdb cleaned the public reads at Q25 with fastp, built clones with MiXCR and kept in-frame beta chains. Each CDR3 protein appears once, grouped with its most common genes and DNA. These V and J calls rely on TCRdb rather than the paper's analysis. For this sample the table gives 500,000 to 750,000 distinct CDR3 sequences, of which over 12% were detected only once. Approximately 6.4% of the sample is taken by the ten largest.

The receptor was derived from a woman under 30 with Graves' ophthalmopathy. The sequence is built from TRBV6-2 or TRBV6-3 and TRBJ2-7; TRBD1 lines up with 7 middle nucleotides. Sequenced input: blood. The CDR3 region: CASNPLRGKYEQYF. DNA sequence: TGTGCCAGCAATCCTCTCAGGGGGAAATACGAGCAGTACTTC.